The rows below give T cell receptor beta chains drawn from one sample of a study of blood T cell repertoires in COVID-19. Profiling relied on immunoSEQ multiplex PCR, and the TCRdb table lists in-frame clones only, not all of them. Of some 260,000 clones listed, about 87% are singletons. The sample comprised peripheral blood. These receptors were obtained from a woman in her sixties or seventies with COVID-19, enrolled during active disease. Both conserved end residues are part of each CDR3. The D gene is left open where the match is weak. Clone sizes are given selectively: once, few, many, or a class where the clone is expanded.

v_gene	len	j_gene	d_gene	abundance	CDR3aa	CDR3nt
TRBV30	13	TRBJ1-6	-	-	CAWSSRGNSPLHF	TGTGCCTGGAGTTCGAGAGGGAATTCACCCCTCCACTTT
TRBV28	15	TRBJ1-5	TRBD1	-	CASSLYQGGNQPQHF	TGTGCCAGCAGTTTATACCAGGGGGGCAATCAGCCCCAGCATTTT
TRBV5-5	15	TRBJ1-5	-	few	CASRLTGNSNQPQHF	TGTGCCAGCAGACTTACAGGGAATAGCAATCAGCCCCAGCATTTT
TRBV3-1/TRBV3-2	13	TRBJ2-5	-	-	CASSQDTQQTQYF	TGTGCCAGCAGCCAAGATACACAACAGACCCAGTACTTC
TRBV5-6	15	TRBJ1-5	TRBD1	-	CASSQRQGNNQPQHF	TGTGCCAGCAGCCAGCGACAGGGGAACAATCAGCCCCAGCATTTT
TRBV2	18	TRBJ1-2	TRBD1	-	CASSEAGTAQLANYGYTF	TGTGCCAGCAGTGAAGCCGGGACAGCTCAACTTGCTAACTATGGCTACACCTTC
TRBV7-9	14	TRBJ2-7	-	once	CASSFETASYEQYF	TGTGCCAGCAGCTTTGAGACAGCGTCCTACGAGCAGTACTTC
TRBV27	14	TRBJ2-7	-	-	CASRAGTDKYEQYF	TGTGCCAGCAGGGCGGGGACCGATAAATACGAGCAGTACTTC
TRBV28	14	TRBJ2-5	-	-	CASSSPGVRETQYF	TGTGCCAGCAGTTCCCCGGGGGTGCGAGAGACCCAGTACTTC
TRBV6-1	16	TRBJ2-1	TRBD1	-	CASSATGGRSYNEQFF	TGTGCCAGCAGTGCTACAGGGGGACGGTCTTACAATGAGCAGTTCTTC
TRBV12-3/TRBV12-4	11	TRBJ2-7	-	-	CASSERLEQYF	TGTGCCAGCAGCGAAAGACTAGAGCAGTACTTC
TRBV7-3	16	TRBJ2-5	TRBD2	-	CASSPGGSGRRETQYF	TGTGCCAGCAGCCCCGGAGGTAGCGGGAGGCGGGAGACCCAGTACTTC
TRBV2	16	TRBJ1-6	-	-	CASSVGQGSNRSPLHF	TGTGCCAGCAGTGTCGGTCAGGGGTCGAATCGGTCACCCCTCCACTTT
TRBV19	14	TRBJ1-2	TRBD1	-	CASGRIGQGAGYTF	TGTGCCAGTGGCAGAATCGGACAGGGGGCTGGCTACACCTTC
TRBV11-3	16	TRBJ2-7	TRBD1	-	CASSLVWTGETYEQYF	TGTGCCAGCAGCTTAGTTTGGACAGGGGAGACCTACGAGCAGTACTTC
TRBV6-5	11	TRBJ2-7	-	-	CASRRSYEQYF	TGTGCCAGCAGGAGGTCCTACGAGCAGTACTTC
TRBV7-3	17	TRBJ2-2	-	-	CASSPHPGPGNTGELFF	TGTGCCAGCAGCCCGCACCCGGGTCCGGGGAACACCGGGGAGCTGTTTTTT
TRBV6-6	12	TRBJ1-5	-	-	CASSHSREAQHF	TGTGCCAGCAGCCACTCGAGGGAGGCCCAGCATTTT
TRBV6-2/TRBV6-3	16	TRBJ2-3	TRBD2	-	CASSAQGAGVSDTQYF	TGTGCCAGCAGTGCCCAGGGAGCGGGAGTTTCAGATACGCAGTATTTT
TRBV5-1	18	TRBJ1-6	TRBD1	-	CASPGTGQTVKNNSPLHF	TGCGCCAGCCCCGGGACAGGGCAAACGGTGAAGAATAATTCACCCCTCCACTTT
TRBV18	15	TRBJ1-2	-	once	CASSRTEVSNYGYTF	TGTGCCAGCTCACGGACAGAAGTATCTAACTATGGCTACACCTTC
TRBV4-1	14	TRBJ2-7	-	-	CASSQVPSSYEQYF	TGCGCCAGCAGCCAAGTCCCGAGCTCCTACGAGCAGTACTTC
TRBV7-2	15	TRBJ1-1	-	-	CASSFLMGRGTEAFF	TGTGCCAGCAGTTTCCTCATGGGGAGGGGAACTGAAGCTTTCTTT
TRBV5-1	16	TRBJ2-2	TRBD1	-	CASSLGGTGLNGELFF	TGCGCCAGCAGCTTGGGCGGGACAGGGTTGAACGGGGAGCTGTTTTTT
TRBV2	12	TRBJ2-7	-	-	CATRDTFYEQYF	TGTGCCACCCGGGACACGTTCTACGAGCAGTACTTC
TRBV29-1	16	TRBJ2-5	TRBD2	-	CSVEGPGLAVEETQYF	TGCAGCGTTGAGGGCCCCGGACTAGCGGTCGAAGAGACCCAGTACTTC
TRBV5-1	15	TRBJ1-4	-	-	CASSPQTATNEKLFF	TGCGCCAGCAGCCCGCAGACAGCAACTAATGAAAAACTGTTTTTT
TRBV15	14	TRBJ2-2	-	-	CATSRGGNTGELFF	TGTGCCACCAGCAGAGGCGGAAACACCGGGGAGCTGTTTTTT
TRBV5-6	15	TRBJ2-7	TRBD2	-	CASSPGGDIAYEQYF	TGTGCCAGCAGCCCGGGAGGGGACATCGCCTACGAGCAGTACTTC
TRBV30	12	TRBJ2-7	-	-	CAWSGAGSNRYF	TGTGCCTGGAGCGGAGCGGGTTCTAACCGGTACTTC
TRBV28	16	TRBJ2-6	-	-	CASSPRTASGANVLTF	TGTGCCAGCAGTCCCAGGACAGCCTCTGGGGCCAACGTCCTGACTTTC
TRBV5-5	17	TRBJ2-5	-	-	CASSPMKWTDPQETQYF	TGTGCCAGCAGCCCCATGAAATGGACAGATCCCCAAGAGACCCAGTACTTC
TRBV2	11	TRBJ2-7	-	-	CASSDHYEQYF	TGTGCCAGCAGTGACCACTACGAGCAGTACTTC
TRBV4-1	16	TRBJ1-5	-	few	CASSQGLVQLNQPQHF	TGCGCCAGCAGCCAAGGCCTGGTCCAGTTAAATCAGCCCCAGCATTTT
TRBV9	16	TRBJ1-2	-	-	CASSVASGIRLGGYTF	TGTGCCAGCAGCGTAGCGTCGGGGATTCGGTTAGGCGGCTACACCTTC
TRBV10-1	15	TRBJ2-3	TRBD2	-	CASSESREGTDTQYF	TGCGCCAGCAGTGAGTCGCGGGAGGGCACAGATACGCAGTATTTT
TRBV19	13	TRBJ1-6	-	-	CASHRGVNSPLHF	TGTGCCAGTCATCGGGGGGTGAATTCACCCCTCCACTTT
TRBV29-1	12	TRBJ1-1	-	-	CSVDTGHTEAFF	TGCAGCGTTGACACAGGGCACACTGAAGCTTTCTTT
TRBV5-6	16	TRBJ1-2	TRBD1	-	CASSLVIGQGAQGYTF	TGTGCCAGCAGCTTGGTGATCGGACAGGGGGCGCAAGGCTACACCTTC
TRBV28	16	TRBJ2-1	TRBD1	-	CASRLARGQGVYEQFF	TGTGCCAGCAGATTAGCGCGGGGACAGGGTGTCTATGAGCAGTTCTTC
TRBV5-1	14	TRBJ2-7	-	-	CASSPGGITYEQYF	TGCGCCAGCAGTCCTGGGGGGATTACCTACGAGCAGTACTTC
TRBV27	17	TRBJ2-2	-	-	CASSLYPDSLGSGELFF	TGTGCCAGCAGTTTATACCCAGACAGTCTTGGTTCGGGGGAGCTGTTTTTT
TRBV11-2	14	TRBJ1-1	TRBD1	-	CASSSDRTRLEAFF	TGTGCCAGCAGCTCGGACAGGACTCGATTGGAAGCTTTCTTT
TRBV4-1	19	TRBJ2-1	TRBD1	once	CASSQGTGGGRRTYNEQFF	TGCGCCAGCAGCCAAGGGACAGGGGGCGGGCGACGCACCTACAATGAGCAGTTCTTC
TRBV11-2	13	TRBJ2-7	-	-	CASSGQPSYEQYF	TGTGCCAGCAGCGGACAGCCCTCCTACGAGCAGTACTTC
TRBV29-1	13	TRBJ1-2	-	-	CSAGMGFDYGYTF	TGCAGCGCCGGGATGGGGTTTGACTATGGCTACACCTTC